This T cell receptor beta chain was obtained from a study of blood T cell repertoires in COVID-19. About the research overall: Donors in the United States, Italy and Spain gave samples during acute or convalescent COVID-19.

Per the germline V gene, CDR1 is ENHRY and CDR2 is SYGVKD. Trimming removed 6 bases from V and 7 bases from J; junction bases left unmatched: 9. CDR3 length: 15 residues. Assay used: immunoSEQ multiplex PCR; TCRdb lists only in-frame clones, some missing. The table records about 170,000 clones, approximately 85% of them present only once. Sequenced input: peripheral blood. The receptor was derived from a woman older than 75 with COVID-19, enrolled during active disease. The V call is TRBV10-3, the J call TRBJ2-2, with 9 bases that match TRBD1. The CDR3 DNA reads TGTGCCATCAGCCTGACAGGGGGTCGAAACGGGGAGCTGTTTTTT. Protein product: CAISLTGGRNGELFF.